This T cell receptor (beta chain) was recovered during a study of Tregs in tolerant kidney transplant recipients (dated by TCRdb to 2018 to 2020). With regard to the full study: Related donors were used in the transplants with nonmyeloablative bone marrow transplantation, and mixed chimerism was transient in the human trials. Sorted recipient Tregs were cultured for 15 to 20 days with irradiated activated donor B cells plus IL-2, and restimulation was performed on day 11. Once the B cell culture was finished, the cells were sorted into two populations: CD4+CD8-CD25+CD127- and CD4+CD8-4-1BB+CD40L-. Activated donor B cells were produced by a 10-day culture on irradiated CD40L-expressing 3T3 cells in the presence of cyclosporin A and IL-4. Additional Treg samples were obtained from a roughly three-day mixed lymphocyte reaction with belatacept, in some cases followed by a roughly 5-day donor restimulation, before recipient CD4+CD25+CD127- cells were sorted. Antibodies distinguished recipient from donor cells when sorting primary belatacept mixed lymphocyte reaction cultures. The study applied TCRbeta sequencing to find donor-specific regulatory T cells before combined kidney and bone marrow transplantation and then followed those same cells after transplant.

From its cysteine to its phenylalanine, the CDR3 spans 13 amino acids. Only the CDR3 region is kept as DNA, spanning 39 bases read in frame from base 1. V drops 5 bases and J drops 6 bases, leaving 13 bases in between. CDR1 and CDR2 (MDHEN, SYDVKM) derive from the germline V gene. The time point label of this sample denotes: blood sample drawn before combined kidney and bone marrow transplant. Several combined kidney and bone marrow transplant recipients from the ITN036ST trial were included as patients, and samples were available only from these trial subjects. Healthy control blood was processed by Ficoll density gradient to PBMCs and cryopreserved; patient PBMCs were collected before and after transplant. For this clone: Which antigen it targets is not known. No base quality values were provided; no much bigger clone lies one nucleotide off.

For TCRbeta CDR3 sequencing, genomic DNA was extracted from sorted cells using the QIAGEN DNeasy Blood and Tissue Kit. High-throughput TCRbeta CDR3 sequencing was carried out commercially through immunoSEQ, with PCR amplification with bias correction and internal controls included. In the original analysis: Unique productive TCRbeta sequences were defined by CDR3 nucleotide sequence where primers matched, and otherwise by CDR3 amino acid sequence together with Vbeta and Jbeta genes. A sequence counted as donor-reactive if, in CFSE-low cells, the sequence had a frequency of at least 0.01% and was expanded at least 5-fold compared with unstimulated cells. Repertoire divergence was quantified by Jensen-Shannon divergence using the top 100 TCRbeta sequences ranked by frequency. For samples with multiple sequencing runs, sorting error was corrected in each run separately before the runs were combined. Not all clones reach the TCRdb copy of this immuneACCESS table, which keeps in-frame sequences only. Checked studies attribute under half of the gap to unresolved V genes and leave the rest unexplained. V and J calls and clone size are given by that table; D and trimming were obtained from the DNA. The sample data list around 9,800 clones, and under 95% of these were observed just once. The ten top clones hold 6% of the sample.

The research as a whole found: Biological reproducibility was not examined directly, but technical replication error appeared to be minimal. Donor-specific Treg expansion was found to exceed global Treg expansion in tolerant patients, suggesting antigen-driven rather than nonspecific expansion. Expanding Tregs with activated donor B cells appeared to identify the most biologically relevant and donor-specific TCRbeta repertoire. Because the study included only a small number of patients, the results must be confirmed in larger populations and under other immunosuppression protocols. For some patients the PCR primers changed over time, which made it impossible to compare the samples from those patients at the nucleotide level.

The sequence links TRBV28 to TRBJ1-2, and perhaps TRBD1 as D gene, on 5 matching bases. The TCR originated in a human patient who received a combined kidney and bone marrow transplant. The sample was Tregs from blood cultured with allogeneic cells, taken before the transplant. The DNA sequence follows: TGTGCCAGCAGTCCCCGGGGACCCAATGGCTACACCTTC. Translated, this is CASSPRGPNGYTF.